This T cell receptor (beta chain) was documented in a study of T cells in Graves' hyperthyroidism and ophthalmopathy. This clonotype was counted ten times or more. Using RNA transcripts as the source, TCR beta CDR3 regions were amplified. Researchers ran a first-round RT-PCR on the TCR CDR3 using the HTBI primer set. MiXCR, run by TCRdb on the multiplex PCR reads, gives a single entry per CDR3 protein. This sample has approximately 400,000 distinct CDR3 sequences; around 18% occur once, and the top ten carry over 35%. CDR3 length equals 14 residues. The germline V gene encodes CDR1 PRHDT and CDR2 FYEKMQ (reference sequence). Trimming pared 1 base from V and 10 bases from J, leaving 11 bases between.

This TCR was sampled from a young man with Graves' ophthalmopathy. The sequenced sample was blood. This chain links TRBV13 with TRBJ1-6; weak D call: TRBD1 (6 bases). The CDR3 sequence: CASSLDRVRSPLHF. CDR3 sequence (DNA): TGTGCCAGCAGCTTAGACAGGGTACGCTCACCCCTCCACTTT.